Shown below are 14 T cell receptor beta chains from a single sample sequenced in a study of T cell responses to AZD1222 COVID-19 vaccine (dated by TCRdb to about 2021). The library was prepared using the immunoSEQ multiplex PCR assay. TCRdb holds this immuneACCESS table with in-frame rearrangements only. Some clones are missing; in checked studies, unresolved V genes explain under half, and the rest has no known cause. This sample has about 130,000 clones in its table, and 85% to 90% of those were observed once. The top ten clones comprise around 12% of the sample. The time point label on this specimen signifies: baseline before first vaccination. The sequenced sample was peripheral blood, obtained on day 0 of AZD1222 vaccination. Receptor source: an adult in good health.

The chain recombines TRBV2 with TRBJ1-3; D gene ambiguous. Trimming removed 10 bases at V and 0 bases at J, with 10 bases between. The CDR3 runs to 13 residues. CDR1 SNHLY and CDR2 FYNNEI come from the germline V gene. CDR3 nucleotides: TGTGCCATCATCCCGGACTCTGGAAACACCATATATTTT. This translates into CAIIPDSGNTIYF.

The chain has TRBV4-2 and TRBJ2-5, with TRBD2 matching 10 bases. With V trimmed by 0 bases and J by 6 bases, 7 bases remained unmatched. The CDR3 sequence is 16 residues long. Germline V gene sequence: CDR1 LGHNA, CDR2 YNFKEQ. The CDR3 sequence is CASSQDRASGSQTQYF. CDR3 nucleotide sequence: TGTGCCAGCAGCCAAGATAGGGCTAGCGGGAGTCAGACCCAGTACTTC.

This chain links TRBV24-1 with TRBJ1-5; D is perhaps TRBD1 (5 bases). Germline V lookup: CDR1 KGHDR, CDR2 SFDVKD. This CDR3 comprises 14 residues. Trimming left V 5 bases short and J 3 bases short, with 10 bases between. CDR3 loop: CATSVGGNNQPQHF. DNA for the CDR3: TGTGCCACCAGTGTTGGGGGGAACAATCAGCCCCAGCATTTT.

The V gene is TRBV19, the J gene TRBJ2-1; D uncertain. V dropped 2 bases and J dropped 1 base, with 6 bases sitting between them. CDR3 length: 14 amino acids. Germline values: CDR1 LNHDA, CDR2 SQIVND (reference sequence). The CDR3 region has the DNA TGTGCCAGTAGTATAACGTTTTCCTACAATGAGCAGTTCTTC. Protein: CASSITFSYNEQFF.

This clone was seen repeatedly, ten times or more. V and J are TRBV13 and TRBJ2-2; D unresolved. This CDR3 comprises 13 residues. Deletions cut 1 base from V and 5 bases from J, with 5 bases between. CDR1 is PRHDT and CDR2 is FYEKMQ in the germline V gene (reference sequence). CDR3 sequence reads: CASSLEATGELFF. The CDR3 DNA sequence: TGTGCCAGCAGCTTAGAAGCAACCGGGGAGCTGTTTTTT.

The rearrangement links TRBV18 to TRBJ2-3; 8 nucleotides align to TRBD2. Per germline, CDR1 KGHSH and CDR2 LQKENI. J was trimmed by 2 bases and V by 0 bases; bases with no gene match: 4. This CDR3 has 16 residues. CDR3 coding DNA: TGTGCCAGCTCACCACCGGCGGGGGGCATCACAGATACGCAGTATTTT. Amino acids: CASSPPAGGITDTQYF. The full variable domain, its missing parts supplied by reference TRBV18 and TRBJ2-3, is NAGVMQNPRHLVRRRGQEARLRCSPMKGHSHVYWYRQLPEEGLKFMVYLQKENIIDESGMPKERFSAEFPKEGPSILRIQQVVRGDSAAYFCASSPPAGGITDTQYFGPGTRLTVL.

V gene TRBV7-3 combines with J gene TRBJ1-1; weak D call: TRBD1 (5 bases). V lost 10 bases, J lost 2 bases, and 14 bases lay in between. This CDR3 contains 13 residues. Per germline, CDR1 SGHTA and CDR2 FQGTGA. CDR3 DNA: TGTGCCACCGCCTGGCAGGGAAACACTGAAGCTTTCTTT. Translating it yields CATAWQGNTEAFF.

Comments on this clone: Within the sample, other DNA sequences also encode this same CDR3. V gene TRBV20-1 combines with J gene TRBJ1-2; no definite D call. V lost 5 bases to trimming and J lost 0 bases, with 4 bases between them. The germline V gene has CDR1 DFQATT and CDR2 SNEGSKA (reference sequence). The CDR3 runs 11 residues. CDR3 region: CSASPNYGYTF. Here the CDR3 DNA reads TGCAGTGCTTCCCCTAACTATGGCTACACCTTC.

V gene TRBV2 combines with J gene TRBJ1-4; no clear D gene. CDR1 SNHLY and CDR2 FYNNEI come from the germline V gene. This CDR3 is built from 13 residues. Trimming took 4 bases from V and 5 from J, leaving 8 bases between them. This CDR3 reads CASSVGRNEKLFF. The CDR3 bases are TGTGCCAGCAGTGTAGGCAGAAATGAAAAACTGTTTTTT.

The count of this clone is one. The chain joins TRBV28 to TRBJ1-4; D not certain. The germline V gene encodes CDR1 MDHEN and CDR2 SYDVKM. The length of the CDR3 is 14 residues. Trimming shortened V by 3 bases and J by 3 bases, and 8 bases separated the two germline ends. The CDR3 is CASSLVPANEKLFF. The CDR3 coding sequence is TGTGCCAGCAGTTTGGTGCCAGCTAATGAAAAACTGTTTTTT.

The genes are TRBV19 and TRBJ1-2; tentative D call: TRBD1 (5 bases). The CDR3 spans 13 residues. Germline CDR1 is LNHDA and CDR2 is SQIVND (reference sequence). Trimming took 5 bases from V and 3 from J, leaving 10 bases between them. CDR3 amino acids: CASSETADYGYTF. As DNA, the CDR3 is TGTGCCAGTAGTGAGACAGCAGACTATGGCTACACCTTC.

The chain recombines TRBV4-1 with TRBJ2-1; TRBD2 matches at 9 bases. J was trimmed by 5 bases and V by 2 bases; bases with no gene match: 7. The CDR3 runs to 16 residues. The germline V gene encodes CDR1 MGHRA and CDR2 YSYEKL. In DNA, the CDR3 is TGCGCCAGCAGCCAAACCCTAGCGGGACGAAACAATGAGCAGTTCTTC. It encodes CASSQTLAGRNNEQFF.

The chain recombines TRBV9 with TRBJ1-2, with TRBD1 as a possible D gene (5 bases). This CDR3 spans 14 amino acids. The V and J ends lost 3 bases and 4 bases respectively, with 13 bases between them. The V gene's germline CDR1 is SGDLS and CDR2 YYNGEE. The chain's CDR3 is CASSGQGLTYGYTF. As DNA, the CDR3 is TGTGCCAGCAGCGGTCAGGGTCTTACCTATGGCTACACCTTC.

The chain has TRBV19 and TRBJ2-7; no clear D. The CDR3 covers 16 residues. V lost 5 bases and J lost 6, with 23 bases in between. From germline, CDR1 is LNHDA and CDR2 SQIVND (reference sequence). CDR3 sequence reads: CASSPLFGSGRTEQYF. DNA for the CDR3: TGTGCCAGTAGTCCCCTGTTCGGAAGTGGGCGGACCGAGCAGTACTTC.